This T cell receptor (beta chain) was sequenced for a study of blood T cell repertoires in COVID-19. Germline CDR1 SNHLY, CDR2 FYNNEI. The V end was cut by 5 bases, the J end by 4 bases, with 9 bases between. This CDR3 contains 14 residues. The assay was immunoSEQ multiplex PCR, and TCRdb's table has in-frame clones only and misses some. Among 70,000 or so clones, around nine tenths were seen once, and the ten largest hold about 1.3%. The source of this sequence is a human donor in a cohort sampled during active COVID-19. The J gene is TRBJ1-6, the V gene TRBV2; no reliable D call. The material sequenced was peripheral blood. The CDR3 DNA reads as TGTGCCAGCAGTCTTCGACTTTATAATTCACCCCTCCACTTT. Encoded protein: CASSLRLYNSPLHF.